Sequencing of this TCR beta chain was carried out in a study of neurological immune-mediated disorders. The CDR3 runs 15 residues. Germline V gene lookup returns CDR1 SGDLS and CDR2 YYNGEE. With V trimmed by 2 bases and J by 6 bases, 5 bases remained unmatched. MiXCR, applied by TCRdb to the 5' RACE reads, yields one record per CDR3 protein. The sample yields approximately 51,000 distinct CDR3 sequences, about 3.5% seen once. This clonotype was recorded many times. The sequence was obtained from a man aged 40-49 years with multiple sclerosis. The genes are TRBV9 and TRBJ2-1, with 10 positions matching TRBD2. The sample comprised PBMCs. The CDR3 DNA follows: TGTGCCAGCAGCGTCGGTAGCGGGGGGTCCAATGAGCAGTTCTTC. Protein product: CASSVGSGGSNEQFF.